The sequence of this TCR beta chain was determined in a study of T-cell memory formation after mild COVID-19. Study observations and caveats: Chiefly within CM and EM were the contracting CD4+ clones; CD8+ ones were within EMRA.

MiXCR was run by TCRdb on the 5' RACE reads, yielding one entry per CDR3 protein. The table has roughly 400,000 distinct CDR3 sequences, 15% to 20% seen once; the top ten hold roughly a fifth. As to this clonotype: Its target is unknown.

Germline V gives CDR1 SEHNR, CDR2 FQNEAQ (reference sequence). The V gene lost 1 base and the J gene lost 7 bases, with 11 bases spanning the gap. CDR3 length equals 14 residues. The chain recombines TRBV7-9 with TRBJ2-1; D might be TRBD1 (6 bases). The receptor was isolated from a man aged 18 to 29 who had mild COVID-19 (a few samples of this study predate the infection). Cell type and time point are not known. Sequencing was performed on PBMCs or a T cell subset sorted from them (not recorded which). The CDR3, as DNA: TGTGCCAGCAGCTTAGAACAGGGTAGGAATGAGCAGTTCTTC. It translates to CASSLEQGRNEQFF.